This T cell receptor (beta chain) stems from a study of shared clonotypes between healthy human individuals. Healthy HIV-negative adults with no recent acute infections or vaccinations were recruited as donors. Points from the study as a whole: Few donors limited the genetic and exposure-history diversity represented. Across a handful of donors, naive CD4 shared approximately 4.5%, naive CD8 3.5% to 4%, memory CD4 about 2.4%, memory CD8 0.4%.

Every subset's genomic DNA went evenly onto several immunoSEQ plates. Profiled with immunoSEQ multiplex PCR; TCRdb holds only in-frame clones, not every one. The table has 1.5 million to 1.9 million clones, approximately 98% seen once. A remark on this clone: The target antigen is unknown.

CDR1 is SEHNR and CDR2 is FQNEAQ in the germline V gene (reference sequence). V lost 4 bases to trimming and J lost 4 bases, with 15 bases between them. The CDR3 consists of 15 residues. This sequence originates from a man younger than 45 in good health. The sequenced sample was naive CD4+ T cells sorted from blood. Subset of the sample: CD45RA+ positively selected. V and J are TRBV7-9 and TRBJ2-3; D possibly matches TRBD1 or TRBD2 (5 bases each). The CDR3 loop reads CASSSLWGRSDTQYF. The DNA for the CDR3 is TGTGCCAGCAGCTCCCTCTGGGGGAGATCAGATACGCAGTATTTT. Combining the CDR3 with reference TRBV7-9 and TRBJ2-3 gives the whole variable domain DTGVSQNPRHKITKRGQNVTFRCDPISEHNRLYWYRQTLGQGPEFLTYFQNEAQLEKSRLLSDRFSAERPKGSFSTLEIQRTEQGDSAMYLCASSSLWGRSDTQYFGPGTRLTVL.